Sequencing of this T cell receptor beta chain was carried out in a study of blood T cell repertoires in COVID-19. Study-wide background: Sources were T cells, B-cell-depleted T cells, or PBMCs; the material itself was cDNA or gDNA.

V was cut by 2 bases and J by 11 bases, with 16 bases left in between. CDR1 and CDR2 (germline): SNHLY, FYNNEI. The CDR3 spans 15 residues. Individuals drawn from 24 US areas were about 18 to 90 years old. Cohort placement rested on clinical history that participants reported themselves. In the original analysis: Reference gene primer amplification in the assay estimated nucleated cell counts. Repertoires were generated with immunoSEQ multiplex PCR, while TCRdb's copy carries only in-frame clones and drops some. From that table come the V and J calls and clone size; the DNA was used to work out D and trimming. The sample contains just over 300,000 clones, around 90% of which appear only once.

The sequenced material came from PBMCs or T cells enriched from blood (not recorded which). The TCR originated in a woman aged 18-35 years with acute COVID-19. The gene calls are TRBV2 and TRBJ1-6, with TRBD1 as a possible D gene (6 bases). CDR3 sequence reads: CASSEPGGGGPPLHF. The CDR3 region has the DNA TGTGCCAGCAGTGAACCCGGGGGCGGGGGACCACCCCTCCACTTT.